This T cell receptor beta chain stems from a study of identical twins. Study-level results: Zero-insertion analyses were open to partial confounding by invariant MAIT and iNKT cells. Models predicted too little out-of-frame TCR alpha sharing in monozygotic twins. Insertion counts were lower in abundant cord blood beta clonotypes, a trend that memory repertoires did not show.

This clonotype was counted ten times or more. No antigen is known for it. Template switching added a universal primer site; cDNA carried unique molecular identifiers. From the 5' RACE reads, TCRdb called clonotypes with MiXCR, one entry per CDR3 protein. The sample contains about 390,000 distinct CDR3 sequences, 9% to 10% of which appear only once. The sequenced sample consisted of naive T cells sorted from blood. This TCR derives from a woman aged 50 to 65 in good health.

CDR3 residues: CASRYRAGHEQYF. In DNA form, the CDR3 reads TGTGCCAGCAGGTACAGGGCTGGCCACGAGCAGTACTTC. V gene TRBV6-5 combines with J gene TRBJ2-7; tentative D call: TRBD1 (6 bases). The ends were cut back, 6 bases at V and 5 bases at J, with 14 bases in the middle. Germline V gene sequence: CDR1 MNHEY, CDR2 SVGAGI. The CDR3 covers 13 residues.